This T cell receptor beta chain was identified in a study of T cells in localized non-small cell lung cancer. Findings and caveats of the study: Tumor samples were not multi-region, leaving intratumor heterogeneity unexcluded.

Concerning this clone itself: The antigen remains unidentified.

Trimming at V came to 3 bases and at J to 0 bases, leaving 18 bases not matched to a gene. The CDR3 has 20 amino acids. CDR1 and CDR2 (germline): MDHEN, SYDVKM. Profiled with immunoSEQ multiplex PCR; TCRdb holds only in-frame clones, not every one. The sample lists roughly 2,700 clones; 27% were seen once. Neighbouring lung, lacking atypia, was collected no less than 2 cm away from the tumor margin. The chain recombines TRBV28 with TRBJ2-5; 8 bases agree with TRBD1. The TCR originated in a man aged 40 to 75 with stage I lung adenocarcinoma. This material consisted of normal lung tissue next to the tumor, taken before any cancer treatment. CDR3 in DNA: TGTGCCAGCAGTTTTAATCTGGCTTCGAAAACAGGGGGGTACCAAGAGACCCAGTACTTC. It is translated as CASSFNLASKTGGYQETQYF.